This T cell receptor beta chain was sequenced in a study of blood T cell repertoires in COVID-19. The V gene lost 2 bases and the J gene lost 6 bases, with 8 bases spanning the gap. Per germline, CDR1 PRHDT and CDR2 FYEKMQ (reference sequence). The CDR3 is made up of 12 amino acids. Clones were read by immunoSEQ multiplex PCR, and TCRdb kept only the in-frame ones, dropping some. The sample holds over 150,000 clones, under 85% seen once. The TCR was taken from a human donor in a cohort sampled during active COVID-19. The rearrangement uses TRBV13 and TRBJ2-7; a possible D gene is TRBD2 (6 bases). The source material was peripheral blood. The CDR3 protein is CASSLPGGEQYF. As DNA, the CDR3 is TGTGCCAGCAGCTTACCCGGGGGCGAGCAGTACTTC.